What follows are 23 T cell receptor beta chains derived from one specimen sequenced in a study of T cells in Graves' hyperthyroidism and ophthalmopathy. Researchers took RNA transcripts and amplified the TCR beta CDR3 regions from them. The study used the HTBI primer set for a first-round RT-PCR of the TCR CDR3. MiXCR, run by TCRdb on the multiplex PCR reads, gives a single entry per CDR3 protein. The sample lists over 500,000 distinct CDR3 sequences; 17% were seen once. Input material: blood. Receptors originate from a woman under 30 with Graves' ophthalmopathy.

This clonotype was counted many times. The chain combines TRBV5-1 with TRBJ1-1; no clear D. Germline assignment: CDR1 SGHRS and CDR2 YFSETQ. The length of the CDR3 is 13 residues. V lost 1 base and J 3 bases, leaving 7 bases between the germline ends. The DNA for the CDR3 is TGCGCCAGCAGCTTGAGCTTCGACACTGAAGCTTTCTTT. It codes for CASSLSFDTEAFF.

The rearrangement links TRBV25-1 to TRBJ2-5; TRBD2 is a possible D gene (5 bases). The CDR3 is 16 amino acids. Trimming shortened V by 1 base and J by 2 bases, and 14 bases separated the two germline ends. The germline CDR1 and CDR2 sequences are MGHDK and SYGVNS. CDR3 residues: CASSEFSGRKQETQYF. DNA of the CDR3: TGTGCCAGCAGTGAATTCAGCGGAAGAAAGCAAGAGACCCAGTACTTC.

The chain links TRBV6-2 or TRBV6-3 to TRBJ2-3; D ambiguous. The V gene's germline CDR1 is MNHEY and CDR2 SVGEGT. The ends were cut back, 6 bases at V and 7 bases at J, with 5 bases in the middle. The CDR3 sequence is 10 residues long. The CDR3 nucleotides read TGTGCCAGCAGGGTAAATACGCAGTATTTT. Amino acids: CASRVNTQYF.

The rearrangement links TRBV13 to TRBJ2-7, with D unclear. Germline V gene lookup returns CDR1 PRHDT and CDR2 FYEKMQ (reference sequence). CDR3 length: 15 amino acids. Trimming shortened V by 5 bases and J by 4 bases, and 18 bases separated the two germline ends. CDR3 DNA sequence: TGTGCCAGCAGCAAAGCATCCGCGGCCCTTTACGAGCAGTACTTC. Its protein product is CASSKASAALYEQYF.

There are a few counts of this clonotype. The CDR3 DNA reads TGTGCCAGCTCACCTGCGTGGTGGCCTGACCGTCAAGAGACCCAGTACTTC. Amino acids: CASSPAWWPDRQETQYF. This rearrangement joins TRBV18 to TRBJ2-5, with D unresolved. The CDR3 totals 17 residues. V shed 3 bases and J shed 2 bases, with 19 bases lying between them. CDR1 and CDR2 (germline): KGHSH, LQKENI. Based on the CDR3 plus reference TRBV18 and TRBJ2-5, the full variable domain is NAGVMQNPRHLVRRRGQEARLRCSPMKGHSHVYWYRQLPEEGLKFMVYLQKENIIDESGMPKERFSAEFPKEGPSILRIQQVVRGDSAAYFCASSPAWWPDRQETQYFGPGTRLLVL.

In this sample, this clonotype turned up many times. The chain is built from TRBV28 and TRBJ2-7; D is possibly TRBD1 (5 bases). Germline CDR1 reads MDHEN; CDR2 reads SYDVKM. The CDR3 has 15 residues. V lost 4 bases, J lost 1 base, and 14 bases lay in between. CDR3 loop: CASSSKGKVSYEQYF. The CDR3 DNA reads TGTGCCAGCAGTTCCAAGGGGAAGGTATCCTACGAGCAGTACTTC.

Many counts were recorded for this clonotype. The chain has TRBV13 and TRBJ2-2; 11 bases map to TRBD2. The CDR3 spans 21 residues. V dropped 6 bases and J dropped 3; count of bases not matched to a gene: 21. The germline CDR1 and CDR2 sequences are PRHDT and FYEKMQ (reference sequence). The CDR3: CASSLFSGRDYIRGDTGELFF. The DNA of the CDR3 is TGTGCCAGCAGTCTATTTAGCGGGAGGGATTATATCAGAGGGGACACCGGGGAGCTGTTTTTT.

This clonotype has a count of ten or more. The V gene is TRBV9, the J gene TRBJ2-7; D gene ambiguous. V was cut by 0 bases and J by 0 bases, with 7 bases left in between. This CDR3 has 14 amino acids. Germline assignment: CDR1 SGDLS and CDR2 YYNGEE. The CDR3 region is CASSVASDSYEQYF. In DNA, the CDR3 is TGTGCCAGCAGCGTAGCTTCGGACTCCTACGAGCAGTACTTC.

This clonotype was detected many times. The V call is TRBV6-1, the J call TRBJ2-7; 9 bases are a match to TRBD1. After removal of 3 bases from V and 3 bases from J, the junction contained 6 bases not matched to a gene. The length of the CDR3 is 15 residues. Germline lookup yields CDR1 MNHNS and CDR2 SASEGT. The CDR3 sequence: CASSEEGQGSYEQYF. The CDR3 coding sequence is TGTGCCAGCAGTGAGGAGGGACAGGGTAGCTACGAGCAGTACTTC.

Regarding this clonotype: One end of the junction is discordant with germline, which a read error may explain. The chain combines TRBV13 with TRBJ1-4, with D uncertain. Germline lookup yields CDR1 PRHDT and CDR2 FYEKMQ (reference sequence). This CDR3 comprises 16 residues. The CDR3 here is CASSHDPGTKNEKLFF. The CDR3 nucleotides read TGCGCCAGCAGCCATGATCCAGGCACCAAAAATGAAAAACTGTTTTTT.

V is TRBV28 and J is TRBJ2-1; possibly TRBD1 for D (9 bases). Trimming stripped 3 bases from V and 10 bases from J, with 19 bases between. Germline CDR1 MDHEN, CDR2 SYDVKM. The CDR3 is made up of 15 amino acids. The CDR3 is CASSLEQGAGGEQFF. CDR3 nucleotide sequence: TGTGCCAGCAGTTTGGAACAGGGGGCGGGAGGCGAGCAGTTCTTC.

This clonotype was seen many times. The chain's CDR3 is CASSKQGSYTEAFF. CDR3 bases: TGTGCCAGCAGCAAACAGGGGTCTTACACTGAAGCTTTCTTT. J is TRBJ1-1 and V is TRBV3-1; 7 bases line up with TRBD1. The germline V gene encodes CDR1 LGHDT and CDR2 YNNKEL (reference sequence). With V trimmed by 5 bases and J by 3 bases, 6 bases remained unmatched. The CDR3 has 14 residues.

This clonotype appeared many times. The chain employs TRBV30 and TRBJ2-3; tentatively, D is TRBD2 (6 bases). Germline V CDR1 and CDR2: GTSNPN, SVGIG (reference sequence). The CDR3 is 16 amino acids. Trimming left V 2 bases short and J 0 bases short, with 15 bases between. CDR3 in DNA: TGTGCCTGGAGTATCGCCCTAGCGACTAGCACAGATACGCAGTATTTT. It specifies CAWSIALATSTDTQYF.

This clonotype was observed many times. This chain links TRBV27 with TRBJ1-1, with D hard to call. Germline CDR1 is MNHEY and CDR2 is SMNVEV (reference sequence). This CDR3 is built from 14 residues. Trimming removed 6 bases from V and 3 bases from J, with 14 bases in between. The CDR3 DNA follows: TGTGCCAGCAGAGAAATTCTGGGGTACACTGAAGCTTTCTTT. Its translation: CASREILGYTEAFF.

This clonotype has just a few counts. CDR3 DNA sequence: TGTGCCAGCAGTAAGGACAGCACTGAAGCTTTCTTT. Its translation: CASSKDSTEAFF. The rearrangement joins TRBV5-4 to TRBJ1-1; D is possibly TRBD1 (6 bases). V was shortened by 5 bases and J by 4 bases, with 9 bases between the two germline ends. There are 12 residues in the CDR3. Per germline, CDR1 SGHNT and CDR2 YYREEE (reference sequence).

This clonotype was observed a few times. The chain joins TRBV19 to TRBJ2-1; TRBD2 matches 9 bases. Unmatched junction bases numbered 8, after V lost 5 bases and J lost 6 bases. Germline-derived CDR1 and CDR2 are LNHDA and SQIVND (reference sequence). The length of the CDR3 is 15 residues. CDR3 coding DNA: TGTGCCAGTAGTGTTACCGGGACTAGCCTCAATGAGCAGTTCTTC. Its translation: CASSVTGTSLNEQFF.

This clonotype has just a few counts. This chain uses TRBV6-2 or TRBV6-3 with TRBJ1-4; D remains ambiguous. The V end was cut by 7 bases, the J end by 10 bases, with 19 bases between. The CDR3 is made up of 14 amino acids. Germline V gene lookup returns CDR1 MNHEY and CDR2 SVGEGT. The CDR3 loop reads CASTSGIPTGKLFF. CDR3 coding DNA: TGTGCCAGCACCTCCGGGATCCCGACGGGAAAACTGTTTTTT.

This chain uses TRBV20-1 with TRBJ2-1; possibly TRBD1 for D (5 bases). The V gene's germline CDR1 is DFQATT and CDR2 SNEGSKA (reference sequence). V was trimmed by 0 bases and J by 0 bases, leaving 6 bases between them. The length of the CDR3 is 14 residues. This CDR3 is CSARDRGSYNEQFF. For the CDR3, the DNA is TGCAGTGCTAGAGATAGGGGCTCCTACAATGAGCAGTTCTTC.

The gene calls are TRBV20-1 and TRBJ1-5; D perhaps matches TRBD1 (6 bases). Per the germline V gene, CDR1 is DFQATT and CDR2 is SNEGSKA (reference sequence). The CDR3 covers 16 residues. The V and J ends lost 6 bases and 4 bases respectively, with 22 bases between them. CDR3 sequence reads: CSAKGGGGLRNQPQHF. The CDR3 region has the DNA TGCAGTGCAAAAGGAGGGGGAGGATTAAGGAATCAGCCCCAGCATTTT.

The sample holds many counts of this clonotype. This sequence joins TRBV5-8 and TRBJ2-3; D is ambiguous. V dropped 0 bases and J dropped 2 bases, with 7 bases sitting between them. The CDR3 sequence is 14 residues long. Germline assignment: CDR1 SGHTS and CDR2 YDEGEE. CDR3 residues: CASSLGRLTDTQYF. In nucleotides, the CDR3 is TGTGCCAGCAGCTTGGGACGGCTCACAGATACGCAGTATTTT.

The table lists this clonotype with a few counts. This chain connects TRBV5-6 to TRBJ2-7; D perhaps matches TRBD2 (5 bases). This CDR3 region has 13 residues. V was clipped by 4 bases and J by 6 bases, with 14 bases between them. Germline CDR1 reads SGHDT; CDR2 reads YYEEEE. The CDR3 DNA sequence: TGTGCCAGCAGCCCGCGCGGGTGGTCCGAGCAGTACTTC. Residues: CASSPRGWSEQYF.

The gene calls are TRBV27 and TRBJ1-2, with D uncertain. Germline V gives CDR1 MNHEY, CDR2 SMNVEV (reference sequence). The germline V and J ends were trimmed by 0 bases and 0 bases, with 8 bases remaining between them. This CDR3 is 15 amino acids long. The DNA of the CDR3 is TGTGCCAGCAGTTTATCGAGGAGAACTAACTATGGCTACACCTTC. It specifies CASSLSRRTNYGYTF.

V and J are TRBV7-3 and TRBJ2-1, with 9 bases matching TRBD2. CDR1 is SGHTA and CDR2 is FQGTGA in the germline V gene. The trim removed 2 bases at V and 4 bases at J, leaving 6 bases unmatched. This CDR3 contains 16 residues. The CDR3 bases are TGTGCCAGCAGCTTATTAGGCGGGAGGGGTTACAATGAGCAGTTCTTC. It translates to CASSLLGGRGYNEQFF.